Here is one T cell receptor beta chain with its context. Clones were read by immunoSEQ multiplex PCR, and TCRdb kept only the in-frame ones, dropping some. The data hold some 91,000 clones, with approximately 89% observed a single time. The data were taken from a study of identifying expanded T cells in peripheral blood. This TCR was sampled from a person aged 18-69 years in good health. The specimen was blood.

The CDR3 loop is CASSPRRGTYEQYF. CDR3 bases: TGTGCCAGCAGCCCGCGTCGGGGTACCTACGAGCAGTACTTC. The genes are TRBV7-9 and TRBJ2-7; a weak D match, TRBD2 (5 bases). V was pared by 5 bases and J by 2 bases, with 13 bases between. The germline CDR1 and CDR2 sequences are SEHNR and FQNEAQ (reference sequence). The CDR3 is made up of 14 amino acids.